This is a list of T cell receptor beta chains from one sample in a study of blood T cell repertoires in COVID-19. Sequencing used immunoSEQ multiplex PCR; TCRdb keeps in-frame clones, though not all of them. The sample carries 100,000 to 150,000 clones, about four fifths recorded once. Sequences were obtained from peripheral blood. Receptors were obtained from a woman aged 55-69 years with acute or convalescent COVID-19. The CDR3 runs from the conserved cysteine through the conserved F or W. Each record gives: V gene, J gene, clone size, D gene, CDR3 DNA, CDR3 protein. The D gene is left open where the match is weak. Rows give clone size only sometimes, using once, few, many, or a class for an expanded clone.

TRBV6-5	TRBJ1-5	.	.	TGTGCCAGCAGTCCAGGGTGGCGCAATCAGCCCCAGCATTTT	CASSPGWRNQPQHF
TRBV12-3/TRBV12-4	TRBJ1-1	.	TRBD1	TGTGCCAGCAGTTCGGACAGGGAGGATGAAGCTTTCTTT	CASSSDREDEAFF
TRBV24-1	TRBJ1-1	.	.	TGTGCCACCAGGGGGGGGGCAGGGAACACTGAAGCTTTCTTT	CATRGGAGNTEAFF
TRBV18	TRBJ2-1	.	.	TGTGCCAGCTCACCACCGAGTAGAATAGCCCATGAGCAGTTCTTC	CASSPPSRIAHEQFF
TRBV10-3	TRBJ1-4	.	.	TGTGCCATCAGTGATTTGGCCCCCAGGGATGAAAAACTGTTTTTT	CAISDLAPRDEKLFF
TRBV7-2	TRBJ1-1	.	.	TGTGCCAGCAGCCCAGGCGGACACCGGAACACTGAAGCTTTCTTT	CASSPGGHRNTEAFF
TRBV6-5	TRBJ2-3	.	.	TGTGCCAGCACTCTACGGGAGACTAGCACAGATACGCAGTATTTT	CASTLRETSTDTQYF
TRBV4-1	TRBJ1-4	.	.	TGCGCCAGCAGCCGGGGGCAGTTGGAAGAAAAACTGTTTTTT	CASSRGQLEEKLFF
TRBV3-1/TRBV3-2	TRBJ1-1	.	.	TGTGCCAGCAGCCAAGATTACGGGGACACTGAAGCTTTCTTT	CASSQDYGDTEAFF
TRBV5-6	TRBJ1-1	few	.	TGTGCCAGCAGCTTCGAGGCGGAAGCTTTCTTT	CASSFEAEAFF
TRBV27	TRBJ2-1	.	TRBD1	TGTGCCAGCAGTTTTCCGGACAGGAGGAATGAGCAGTTCTTC	CASSFPDRRNEQFF
TRBV19	TRBJ1-1	.	TRBD1	TGTGCCACTAGACAGGGGGCTTCAAACACTGAAGCTTTCTTT	CATRQGASNTEAFF
TRBV2	TRBJ2-3	.	TRBD2	TGTGCCAGCAGTGAAGTTGGACTAGCAGGCGATACGCAGTATTTT	CASSEVGLAGDTQYF
TRBV10-3	TRBJ1-2	.	.	TGTGCCATCAGTGATCCGACAGTCTATGGCTACACCTTC	CAISDPTVYGYTF
TRBV21-1	TRBJ2-1	.	.	TGTGCCAGCACAATGACTAGCGGGGGAAAGCAGTTCTTC	CASTMTSGGKQFF
TRBV25-1	TRBJ1-2	.	TRBD1	TGTGCCAGCAGTGAAACAGGGGCGGATGGCTACACCTTC	CASSETGADGYTF
TRBV19	TRBJ2-6	once	TRBD1	TGTGCCAGTATGGACAGGCCCTTCCCGTTTTCTGGGGCCAACGTCCTGACTTTC	CASMDRPFPFSGANVLTF
TRBV30	TRBJ1-4	.	.	TGTGCCTGGAGTGACAGGGAAAAACTGTTTTTT	CAWSDREKLFF
TRBV27	TRBJ2-7	.	.	TGTGCCAGCTGCAAAAACAGGGATTACTACGAGCAGTACTTC	CASCKNRDYYEQYF
TRBV21-1	TRBJ2-5	.	.	TGTGCCAGCCGGGGGGAGACAGCTACACTCTGGGCCCAAGAGACCCAGTACTTC	CASRGETATLWAQETQYF
TRBV27	TRBJ1-1	.	.	TGTGCCAGCAGTCGACAGGAAGGGGGCACTGAAGCTTTCTTT	CASSRQEGGTEAFF
TRBV11-2	TRBJ2-1	.	.	TGTGCCAGCAGCGTCGGACTGGACCAGTTCTTC	CASSVGLDQFF
TRBV6-6	TRBJ2-3	.	.	TGTGCCAGCAGTTACTCTTTTAGCGGACACACAGATACGCAGTATTTT	CASSYSFSGHTDTQYF
TRBV6-5	TRBJ1-1	.	.	TGTGCCAGCAGTTACGTTGTATCAGGGATTACTGAAGCTTTCTTT	CASSYVVSGITEAFF
TRBV7-8	TRBJ2-7	few	TRBD1	TGTGCCAGCAGCTATGACAGGGGTTACGAGCAGTACTTC	CASSYDRGYEQYF
TRBV10-3	TRBJ1-2	few	TRBD1	TGTGCCATCAGTGAGTCGGGACAGGGGTACGACGGCTACACCTTC	CAISESGQGYDGYTF
TRBV5-1	TRBJ2-5	.	TRBD2	TGCGCCAGCAGGGGGACTAGCCAGGAGACCCAGTACTTC	CASRGTSQETQYF
TRBV7-8	TRBJ2-3	.	TRBD2	TGTGCCAGCAGCTCTAGCGGGGGATTCACAGATACGCAGTATTTT	CASSSSGGFTDTQYF
TRBV7-9	TRBJ1-1	.	.	TGTGCCAGCAGCTTGTTAAACACTGAAGCTTTCTTT	CASSLLNTEAFF
TRBV2	TRBJ1-1	.	.	TGTGCCAGCAGGGGCCAGGGTACCGGTGAAGCTTTCTTT	CASRGQGTGEAFF
TRBV6-1	TRBJ2-1	.	TRBD2	TGTGCCAGCAGTGAACAGCGGGGCCGCGGGGAGTTCTTC	CASSEQRGRGEFF
TRBV2	TRBJ2-1	.	TRBD1	TGTGCCAGCAGCCTCGGGGCGGACAGGGGGGTATATGAGCAGTTCTTC	CASSLGADRGVYEQFF
TRBV18	TRBJ1-2	.	.	TGTGCCAGCTCACCAGAAAGGGGATACTATGGCTACACCTTC	CASSPERGYYGYTF
TRBV5-4	TRBJ1-1	.	.	TGTGCCAGCAGCCCGGGGGACACTGAAGCTTTCTTT	CASSPGDTEAFF
TRBV5-1	TRBJ1-6	.	TRBD1	TGCGCCAGCAGCTTGGGAGAGGGAGGACAGGGATATTCACCCCTCCACTTT	CASSLGEGGQGYSPLHF
TRBV2	TRBJ1-5	.	.	TGTGCCAGCAGAGTCACAGGGTTTGGCAATCAGCCCCAGCATTTT	CASRVTGFGNQPQHF
TRBV12-3/TRBV12-4	TRBJ1-5	once	.	TGTGCCAGCAGTTTACAGTATCAGCCCCAGCATTTT	CASSLQYQPQHF
TRBV15	TRBJ1-2	.	.	TGTGCCACCAGCAGGGACTTTGGCTACACCTTC	CATSRDFGYTF
TRBV9	TRBJ1-4	.	.	TGTGCCAGCAGCGACAGGGTTGATGAAAAACTGTTTTTT	CASSDRVDEKLFF
TRBV2	TRBJ2-7	.	.	TGTGCCAGCAGGGATGGGAGGGGGTACGAGCAGTACTTC	CASRDGRGYEQYF
TRBV12-3/TRBV12-4	TRBJ1-4	.	.	TGTGCCAGCGGATCCAACGGCAGGGAAAAACTGTTTTTT	CASGSNGREKLFF
TRBV11-2	TRBJ2-5	.	.	TGTGCCAGCAGCTTATCAACAGGGGAGACCCAGTACTTC	CASSLSTGETQYF
TRBV18	TRBJ2-1	.	.	TGTGCCAGCTCACCACCAACGGCGGCGGTCTACAATGAAGGGCAGTTCTTC	CASSPPTAAVYNEGQFF
TRBV6-5	TRBJ1-6	.	.	TGTGCCAGCGAAAGAACCGGGACAAAATATTCACCCCTCCACTTT	CASERTGTKYSPLHF